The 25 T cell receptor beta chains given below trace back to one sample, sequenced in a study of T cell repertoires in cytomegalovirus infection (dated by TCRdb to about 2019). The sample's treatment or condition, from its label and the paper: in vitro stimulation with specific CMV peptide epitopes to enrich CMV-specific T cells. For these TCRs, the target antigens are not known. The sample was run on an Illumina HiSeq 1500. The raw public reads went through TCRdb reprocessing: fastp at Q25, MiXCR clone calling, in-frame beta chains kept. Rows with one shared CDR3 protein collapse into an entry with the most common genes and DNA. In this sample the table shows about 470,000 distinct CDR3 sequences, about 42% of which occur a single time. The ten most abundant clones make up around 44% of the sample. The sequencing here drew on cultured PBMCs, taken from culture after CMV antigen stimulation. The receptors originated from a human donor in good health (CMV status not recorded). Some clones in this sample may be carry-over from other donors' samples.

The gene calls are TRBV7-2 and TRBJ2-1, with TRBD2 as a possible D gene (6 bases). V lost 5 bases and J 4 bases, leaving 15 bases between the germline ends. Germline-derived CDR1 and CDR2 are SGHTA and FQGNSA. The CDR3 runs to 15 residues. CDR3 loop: CASSRGLGAYNEQFF. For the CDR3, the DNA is TGTGCCAGCAGCCGGGGGTTAGGCGCGTACAATGAGCAGTTCTTC.

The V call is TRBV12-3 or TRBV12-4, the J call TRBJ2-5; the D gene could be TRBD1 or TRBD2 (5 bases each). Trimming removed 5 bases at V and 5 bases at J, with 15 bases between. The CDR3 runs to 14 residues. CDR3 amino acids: CASSPPPEGETQYF. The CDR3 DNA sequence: TGTGCCAGCAGTCCCCCTCCAGAGGGGGAGACCCAGTACTTC.

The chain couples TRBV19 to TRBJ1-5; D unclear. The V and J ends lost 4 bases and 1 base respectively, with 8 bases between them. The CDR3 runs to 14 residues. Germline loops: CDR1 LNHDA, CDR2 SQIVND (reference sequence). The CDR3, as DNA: TGTGCCAGTAGTAGGTCGGGGAGCAATCAGCCCCAGCATTTT. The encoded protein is CASSRSGSNQPQHF.

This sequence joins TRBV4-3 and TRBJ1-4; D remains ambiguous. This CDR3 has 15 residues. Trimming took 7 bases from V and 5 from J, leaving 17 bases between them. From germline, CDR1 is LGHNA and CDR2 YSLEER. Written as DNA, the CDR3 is TGCGCCAGCACCCCAAGGGCACGGACGAATGAAAAACTGTTTTTT. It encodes CASTPRARTNEKLFF.

The CDR3: CASSRGRVLSQTQYF. The CDR3 bases are TGTGCCAGCTCAAGGGGTCGCGTTCTCTCTCAGACCCAGTACTTC. The rearrangement uses TRBV6-2 or TRBV6-3 and TRBJ2-5; D may be TRBD1 (5 bases). CDR3 size: 15 residues. Trimming pared 8 bases from V and 6 bases from J, leaving 22 bases between. Germline V lookup: CDR1 MNHEY, CDR2 SVGEGT.

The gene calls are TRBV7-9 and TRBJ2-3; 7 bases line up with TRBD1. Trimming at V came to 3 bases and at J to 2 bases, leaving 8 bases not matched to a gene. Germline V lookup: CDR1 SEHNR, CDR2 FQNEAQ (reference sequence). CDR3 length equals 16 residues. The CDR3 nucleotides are TGTGCCAGCAGCTTCTATAGGGGGCCCCACACAGATACGCAGTATTTT. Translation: CASSFYRGPHTDTQYF.

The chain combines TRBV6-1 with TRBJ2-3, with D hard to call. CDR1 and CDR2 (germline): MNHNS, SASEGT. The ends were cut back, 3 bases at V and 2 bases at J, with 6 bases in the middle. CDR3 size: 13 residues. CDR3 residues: CASSEPLTDTQYF. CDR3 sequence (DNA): TGTGCCAGCAGTGAGCCGCTCACAGATACGCAGTATTTT.

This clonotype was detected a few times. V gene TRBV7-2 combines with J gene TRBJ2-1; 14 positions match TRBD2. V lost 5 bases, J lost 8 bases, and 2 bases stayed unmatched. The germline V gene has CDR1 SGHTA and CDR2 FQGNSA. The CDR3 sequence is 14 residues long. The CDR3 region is CASSRGLAGDEQFF. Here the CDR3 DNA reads TGTGCCAGCAGCAGGGGACTAGCGGGGGATGAGCAGTTCTTC.

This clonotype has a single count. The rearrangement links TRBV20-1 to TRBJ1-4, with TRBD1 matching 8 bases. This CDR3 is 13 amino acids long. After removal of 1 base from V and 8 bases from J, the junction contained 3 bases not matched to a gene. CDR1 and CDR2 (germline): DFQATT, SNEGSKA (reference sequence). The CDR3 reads CSARGTGYEKLFF. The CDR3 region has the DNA TGCAGTGCTAGAGGGACAGGGTACGAAAAACTGTTTTTT.

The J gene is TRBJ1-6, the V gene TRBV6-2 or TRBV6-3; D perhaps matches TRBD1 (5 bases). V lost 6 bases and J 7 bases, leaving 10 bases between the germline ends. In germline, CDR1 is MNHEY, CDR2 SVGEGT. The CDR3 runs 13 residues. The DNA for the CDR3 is TGTGCCAGCAGAGAGGGGTTGAATTCACCCCTCCACTTT. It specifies CASREGLNSPLHF.

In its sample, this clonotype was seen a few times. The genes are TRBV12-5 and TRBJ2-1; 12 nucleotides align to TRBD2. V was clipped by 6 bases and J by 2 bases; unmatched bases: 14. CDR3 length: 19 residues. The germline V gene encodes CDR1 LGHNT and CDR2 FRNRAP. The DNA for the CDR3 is TGTGCTAGTGGCTTCTGGACTAGCGGGGCACTCACCCCCTACAATGAGCAGTTCTTC. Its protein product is CASGFWTSGALTPYNEQFF.

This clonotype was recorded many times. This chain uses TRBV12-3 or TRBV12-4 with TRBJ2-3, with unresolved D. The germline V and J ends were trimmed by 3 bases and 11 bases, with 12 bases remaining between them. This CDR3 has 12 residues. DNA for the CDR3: TGTGCCAGCAGTTTCCGCCGTCACCAGCAGTATTTT. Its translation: CASSFRRHQQYF.

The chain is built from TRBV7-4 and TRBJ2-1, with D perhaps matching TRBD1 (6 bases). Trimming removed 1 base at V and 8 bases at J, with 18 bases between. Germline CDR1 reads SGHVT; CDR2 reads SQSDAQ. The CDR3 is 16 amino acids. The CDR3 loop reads CASSLEAGAARHEQFF. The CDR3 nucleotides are TGTGCCAGCAGCTTAGAGGCAGGGGCTGCCAGACATGAGCAGTTCTTC.

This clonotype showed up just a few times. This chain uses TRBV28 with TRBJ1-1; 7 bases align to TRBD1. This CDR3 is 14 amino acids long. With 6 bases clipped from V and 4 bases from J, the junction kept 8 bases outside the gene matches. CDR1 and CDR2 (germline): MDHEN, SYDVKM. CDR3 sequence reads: CASREMGQTTEAFF. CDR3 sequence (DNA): TGTGCCAGCAGGGAGATGGGACAGACCACTGAAGCTTTCTTT.

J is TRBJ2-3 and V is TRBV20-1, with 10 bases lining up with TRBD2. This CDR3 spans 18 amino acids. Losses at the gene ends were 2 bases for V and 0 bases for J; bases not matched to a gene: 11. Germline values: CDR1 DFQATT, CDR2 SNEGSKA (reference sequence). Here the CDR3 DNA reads TGCAGTGCTAGACCGCATAGCGGGGGGCAGGCTAGCACAGATACGCAGTATTTT. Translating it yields CSARPHSGGQASTDTQYF.

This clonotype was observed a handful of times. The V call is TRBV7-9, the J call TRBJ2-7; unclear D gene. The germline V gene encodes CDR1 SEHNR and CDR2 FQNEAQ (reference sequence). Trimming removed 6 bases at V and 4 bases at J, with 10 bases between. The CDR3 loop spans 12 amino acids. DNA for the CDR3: TGTGCCAGCAGACGAGAGTTATACGAGCAGTACTTC. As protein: CASRRELYEQYF.

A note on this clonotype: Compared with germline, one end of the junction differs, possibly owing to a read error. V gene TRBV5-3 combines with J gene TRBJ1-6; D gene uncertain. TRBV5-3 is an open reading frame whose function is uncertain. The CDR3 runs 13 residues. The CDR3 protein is CASSLVKSAPLHF. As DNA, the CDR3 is TGTGCCAGCAGCTTGGTTAAGAGCGCCCCCCTCCACTTT.

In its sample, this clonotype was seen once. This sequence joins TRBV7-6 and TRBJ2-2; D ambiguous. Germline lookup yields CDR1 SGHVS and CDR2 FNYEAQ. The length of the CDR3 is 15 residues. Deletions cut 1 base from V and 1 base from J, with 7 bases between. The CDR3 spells CASSLGQKNTGELFF. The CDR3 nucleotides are TGTGCCAGCAGCTTAGGACAAAAGAACACCGGGGAGCTGTTTTTT.

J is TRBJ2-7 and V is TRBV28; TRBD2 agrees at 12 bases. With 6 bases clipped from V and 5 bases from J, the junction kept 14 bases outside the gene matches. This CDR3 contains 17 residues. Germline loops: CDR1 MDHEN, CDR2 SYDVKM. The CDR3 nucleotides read TGTGCCAGCAGGTCCTGGAGGGACCGACTAGCGGGGGACGAGCAGTACTTC. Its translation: CASRSWRDRLAGDEQYF.

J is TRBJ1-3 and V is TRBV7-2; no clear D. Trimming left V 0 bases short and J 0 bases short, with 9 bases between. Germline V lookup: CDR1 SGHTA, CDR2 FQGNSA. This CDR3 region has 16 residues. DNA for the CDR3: TGTGCCAGCAGCTTAGCGCCGGGGTTCTCTGGAAACACCATATATTTT. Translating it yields CASSLAPGFSGNTIYF.

CDR3 residues: CASSQQGRNSADTQYF. CDR3 nucleotide sequence: TGTGCCAGCAGCCAACAAGGACGGAATTCGGCAGATACGCAGTATTTT. J is TRBJ2-3 and V is TRBV7-2; D gene ambiguous. V gave up 5 bases and J gave up 4 bases, with 19 bases separating them. The CDR3 sequence is 16 residues long. Germline-derived CDR1 and CDR2 are SGHTA and FQGNSA.

In nucleotides, the CDR3 is TGTGCCAGCAGCCGCGGGGGGGCGAACACCGGGGAGCTGTTTTTT. It yields the protein CASSRGGANTGELFF. The V call is TRBV7-2, the J call TRBJ2-2; 9 nucleotides match TRBD2. J gave up 0 bases and V 5 bases, and 1 base lay outside the gene matches. Germline values: CDR1 SGHTA, CDR2 FQGNSA. The CDR3 totals 15 residues.

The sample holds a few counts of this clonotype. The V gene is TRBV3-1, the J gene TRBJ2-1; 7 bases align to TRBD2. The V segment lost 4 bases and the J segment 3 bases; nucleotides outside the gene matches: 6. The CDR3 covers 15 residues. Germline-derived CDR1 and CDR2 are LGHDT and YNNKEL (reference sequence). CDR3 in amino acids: CASSPRGVNYNEQFF. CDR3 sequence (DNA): TGTGCCAGCAGCCCCCGGGGGGTGAACTACAATGAGCAGTTCTTC.

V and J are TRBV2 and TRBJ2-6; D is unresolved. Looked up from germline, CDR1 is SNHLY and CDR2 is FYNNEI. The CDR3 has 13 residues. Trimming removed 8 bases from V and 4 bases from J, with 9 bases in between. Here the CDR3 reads CASSAGGANVLTF. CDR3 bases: TGTGCCAGCTCAGCCGGGGGGGCCAACGTCCTGACTTTC.

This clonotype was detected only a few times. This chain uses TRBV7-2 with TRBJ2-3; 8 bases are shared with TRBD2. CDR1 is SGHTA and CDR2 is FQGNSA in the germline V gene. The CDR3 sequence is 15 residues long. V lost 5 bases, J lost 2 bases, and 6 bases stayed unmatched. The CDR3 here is CASSPQRGLTDTQYF. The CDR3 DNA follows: TGTGCCAGCAGCCCACAGCGGGGGCTCACAGATACGCAGTATTTT.